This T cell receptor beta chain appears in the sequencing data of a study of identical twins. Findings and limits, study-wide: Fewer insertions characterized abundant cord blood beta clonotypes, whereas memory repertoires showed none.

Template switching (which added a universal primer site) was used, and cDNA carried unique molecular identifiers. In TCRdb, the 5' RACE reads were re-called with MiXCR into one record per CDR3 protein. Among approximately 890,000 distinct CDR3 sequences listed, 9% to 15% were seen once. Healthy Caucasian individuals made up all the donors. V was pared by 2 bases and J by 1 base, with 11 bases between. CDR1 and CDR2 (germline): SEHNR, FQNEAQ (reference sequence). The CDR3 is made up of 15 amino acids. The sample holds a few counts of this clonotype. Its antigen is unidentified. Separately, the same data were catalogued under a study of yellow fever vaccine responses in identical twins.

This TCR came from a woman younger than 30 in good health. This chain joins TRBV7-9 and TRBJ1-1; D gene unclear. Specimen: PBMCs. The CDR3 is CASSLIPAGNTEAFF. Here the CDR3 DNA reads TGTGCCAGCAGCTTAATTCCGGCAGGGAACACTGAAGCTTTCTTT.